This T cell receptor beta chain comes out of a study of blood T cell repertoires in COVID-19. Study overall: The samples span acute and convalescent COVID-19 from the United States, Italy and Spain. PBMCs, B-cell-depleted T cells, or T cells provided the cDNA or gDNA that made up the material.

In the original processing: Estimated nucleated cell counts came from reference gene primer amplification. Clones were read by immunoSEQ multiplex PCR, and TCRdb kept only the in-frame ones, dropping some. The D gene and trimming were derived from the DNA, and the V and J assignments and clone size from that table. The sample has fewer than 350,000 clones, around 86% seen once. This clone came up a few times. Trimming pared 8 bases from V and 3 bases from J, leaving 11 bases between. The CDR3 runs to 12 residues. Germline V lookup: CDR1 SNHLY, CDR2 FYNNEI. The sequence was obtained from a woman in her twenties or thirties who had recovered from COVID-19. The specimen sequenced was peripheral blood. The genes are TRBV2 and TRBJ2-7, with D tentatively TRBD2 (6 bases). In nucleotides, the CDR3 is TGTGCCAGCCGGAGGGCGGACTACGAGCAGTACTTC. Encoded protein: CASRRADYEQYF.